Listed here are 7 T cell receptor beta chains from one sample, sequenced in a study of tumor and adjacent non-tumor tissue in lung cancer (dated 2018 in TCRdb). RNA was isolated from bulk unsorted tissue, and RNA quality was assessed with a NanoDrop ND-1000 and an Agilent 2100. Normal lung samples were distant non-tumor tissue taken more than 3 cm from the tumor edge. The library was made by multiplex PCR. This sample was sequenced with an Illumina HiSeq 2500. Following protocols modified from ARM-PCR, the researchers constructed TCRbeta libraries through three rounds of nested PCR with primers (Table S4). The public reads were quality trimmed at Q25 with fastp and then assembled into clones with MiXCR by TCRdb, keeping productive beta chains. Rows with a matching CDR3 protein are joined into one entry that keeps the most common DNA and genes. The sample contains around 99,000 distinct CDR3 sequences, under 65% of them found a single time. 15% to 20% of the sample belongs to the ten largest clones.

Sequenced: distant non-tumor lung tissue. These receptors were obtained from a man aged 55 to 70 with non-small cell lung cancer.

J is TRBJ2-7 and V is TRBV6-5, with D perhaps TRBD1 (6 bases). The CDR3 has 14 amino acids. Per germline, CDR1 MNHEY and CDR2 SVGAGI. Trimming left V 6 bases short and J 9 bases short, with 21 bases between. CDR3 bases: TGTGCCAGCAGCCCCTTGGGGGCAGGGGTTGGGCAGTACTTC. Translated, it gives CASSPLGAGVGQYF.

About this clonotype: The junction shows a germline mismatch at one end, possibly a read error. CDR3 sequence reads: CASRLVRAGGLDSYEQYF. In DNA form, the CDR3 reads TGTGCCAGCAGGTTAGTCAGGGCGGGAGGACTGGACTCCTACGAGCAGTACTTC. The chain joins TRBV11-3 to TRBJ2-7; 8 bases agree with TRBD2. The CDR3 is 18 amino acids. Germline V CDR1 and CDR2: SGHNT, YENEEA. The complete variable domain, with remaining parts taken from reference TRBV11-3 and TRBJ2-7, reads EAGVVQSPRYKIIEKKQPVAFWCNPISGHNTLYWYLQNLGQGPELLIRYENEEAVDDSQLPKDRFSAERLKGVDSTLKIQPAELGDSAVYLCASRLVRAGGLDSYEQYFGPGTRLTVT.

This clonotype was observed many times. The chain carries TRBV12-3 or TRBV12-4 and TRBJ1-3; possibly TRBD1 for D (5 bases). The CDR3 loop spans 13 amino acids. V lost 6 bases and J lost 8, with 14 bases in between. The CDR3 protein is CASRSGWGDTIYF. CDR3 nucleotide sequence: TGTGCCAGCAGATCCGGTTGGGGGGACACCATATATTTT.

The chain joins TRBV4-2 to TRBJ1-1; no clear D gene. This CDR3 has 15 residues. Trimming pared 9 bases from V and 1 base from J, leaving 18 bases between. The V gene's germline CDR1 is LGHNA and CDR2 YNFKEQ. In DNA, the CDR3 is TGTGCCAGGACCCCCGAAGCCAGTTCGAACACTGAAGCTTTCTTT. As protein: CARTPEASSNTEAFF.

In its sample, this clonotype was seen many times. This chain links TRBV5-4 with TRBJ2-5; D not certain. Trimming pared 0 bases from V and 5 bases from J, leaving 11 bases between. The CDR3 spans 14 residues. Germline V CDR1 and CDR2: SGHNT, YYREEE (reference sequence). CDR3: CASSLEKSRETQYF. The CDR3 bases are TGTGCCAGCAGCTTGGAAAAGTCACGGGAGACCCAGTACTTC.

Worth noting for this clonotype: No conserved phenylalanine or tryptophan ends this CDR3, so it is likely a read error. This chain links TRBV4-1 with TRBJ1-6; D is unresolved. The CDR3 totals 12 residues. Germline lookup yields CDR1 MGHRA and CDR2 YSYEKL. For the CDR3, the DNA is TGTGCCAGCAGCCAAGATGGGTCGCCCCTCCACATT. Protein sequence: CASSQDGSPLHI.

This clonotype was found a few times. The chain links TRBV5-1 to TRBJ2-2, with D unclear. The V end lost 3 bases, the J end lost 4 bases, and 10 bases lay between the germline ends. The germline gives CDR1 SGHRS, CDR2 YFSETQ. The CDR3 extends over 14 amino acids. The chain's CDR3 is CASSSEDFTGELFF. CDR3 sequence (DNA): TGCGCCAGCAGCTCAGAGGATTTCACCGGGGAGCTGTTTTTT.